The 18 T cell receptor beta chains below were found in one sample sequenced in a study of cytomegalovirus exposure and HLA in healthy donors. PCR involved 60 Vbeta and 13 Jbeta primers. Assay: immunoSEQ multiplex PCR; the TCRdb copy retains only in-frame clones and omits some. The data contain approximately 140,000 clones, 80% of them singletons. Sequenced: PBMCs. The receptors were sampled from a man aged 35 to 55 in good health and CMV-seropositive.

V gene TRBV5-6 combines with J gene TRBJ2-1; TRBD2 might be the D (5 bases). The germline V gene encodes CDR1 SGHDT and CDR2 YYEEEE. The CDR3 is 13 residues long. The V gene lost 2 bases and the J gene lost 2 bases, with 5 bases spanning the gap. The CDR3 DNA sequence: TGTGCCAGCAGCTTCGGGACCTACAATGAGCAGTTCTTC. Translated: CASSFGTYNEQFF.

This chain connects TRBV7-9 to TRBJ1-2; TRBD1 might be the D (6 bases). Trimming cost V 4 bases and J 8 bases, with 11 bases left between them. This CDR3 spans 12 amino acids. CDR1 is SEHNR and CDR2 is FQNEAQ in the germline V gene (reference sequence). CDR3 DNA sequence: TGTGCCAGCAGCTCAAACAGGGTCGGCTACACCTTC. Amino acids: CASSSNRVGYTF.

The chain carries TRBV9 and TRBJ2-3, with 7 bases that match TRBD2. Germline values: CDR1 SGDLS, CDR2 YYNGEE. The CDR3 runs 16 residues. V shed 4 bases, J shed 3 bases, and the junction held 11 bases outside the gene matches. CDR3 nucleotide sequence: TGTGCCAGCAGCCCCTATCTGCTAGCGGTAACAGATACGCAGTATTTT. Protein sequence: CASSPYLLAVTDTQYF.

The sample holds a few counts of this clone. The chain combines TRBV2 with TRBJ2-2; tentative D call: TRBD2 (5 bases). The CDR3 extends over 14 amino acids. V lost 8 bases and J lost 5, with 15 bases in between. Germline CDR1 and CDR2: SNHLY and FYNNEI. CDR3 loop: CASGGGWRTGELFF. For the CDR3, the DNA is TGTGCCAGCGGAGGAGGTTGGCGGACCGGGGAGCTGTTTTTT.

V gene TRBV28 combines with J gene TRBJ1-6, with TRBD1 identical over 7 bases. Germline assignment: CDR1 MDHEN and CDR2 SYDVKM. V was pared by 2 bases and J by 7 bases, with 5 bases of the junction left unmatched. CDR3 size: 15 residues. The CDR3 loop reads CASSLDRVGNSPLHF. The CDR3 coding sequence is TGTGCCAGCAGTTTAGACAGGGTGGGCAATTCACCCCTCCACTTT.

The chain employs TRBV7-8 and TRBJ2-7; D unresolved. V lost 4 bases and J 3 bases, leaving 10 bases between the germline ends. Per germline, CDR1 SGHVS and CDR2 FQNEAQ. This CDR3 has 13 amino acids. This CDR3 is CASSSTAYYEQYF. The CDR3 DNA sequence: TGTGCCAGCAGCTCAACAGCCTACTACGAGCAGTACTTC.

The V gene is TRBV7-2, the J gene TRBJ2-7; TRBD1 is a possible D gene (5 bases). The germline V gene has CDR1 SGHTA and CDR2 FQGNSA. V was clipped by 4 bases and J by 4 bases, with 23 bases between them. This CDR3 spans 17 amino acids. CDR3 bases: TGTGCCAGCAGCTCTATCTTAGGGGCCAGTGAACGTTACGAGCAGTACTTC. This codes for CASSSILGASERYEQYF.

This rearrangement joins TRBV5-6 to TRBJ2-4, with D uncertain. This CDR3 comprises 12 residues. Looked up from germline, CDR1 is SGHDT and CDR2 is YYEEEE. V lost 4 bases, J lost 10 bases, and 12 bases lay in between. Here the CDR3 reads CASSPGGYIQYF. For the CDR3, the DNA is TGTGCCAGCAGCCCGGGTGGGTATATTCAGTACTTC. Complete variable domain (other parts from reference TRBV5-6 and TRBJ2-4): DAGVTQSPTHLIKTRGQQVTLRCSPKSGHDTVSWYQQALGQGPQFIFQYYEEEERQRGNFPDRFSGHQFPNYSSELNVNALLLGDSALYLCASSPGGYIQYFGAGTRLSVL.

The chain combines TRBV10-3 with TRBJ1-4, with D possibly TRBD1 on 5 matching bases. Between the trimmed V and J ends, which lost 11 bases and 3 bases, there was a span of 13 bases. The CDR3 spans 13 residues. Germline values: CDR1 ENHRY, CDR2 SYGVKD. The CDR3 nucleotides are TGTGCCTCCTCCGGGACTTCTAATGAAAAACTGTTTTTT. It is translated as CASSGTSNEKLFF.

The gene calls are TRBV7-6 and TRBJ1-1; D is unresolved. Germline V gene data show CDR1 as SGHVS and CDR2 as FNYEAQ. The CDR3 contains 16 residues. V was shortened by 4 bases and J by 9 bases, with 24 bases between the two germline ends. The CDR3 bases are TGTGCCAGCAGCTCCCGCGCGGGGTCCTCTTTATCTCAAGCTTTCTTT. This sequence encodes CASSSRAGSSLSQAFF.

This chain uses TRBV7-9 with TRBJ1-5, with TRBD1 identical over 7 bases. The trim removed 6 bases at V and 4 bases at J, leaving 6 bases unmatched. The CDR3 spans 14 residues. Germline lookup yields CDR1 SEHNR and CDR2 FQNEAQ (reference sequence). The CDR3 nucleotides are TGTGCCAGCAGTCCGACAGGGCAGAATCAGCCCCAGCATTTT. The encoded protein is CASSPTGQNQPQHF.

The CDR3 region is CAIYRGEPGELFF. CDR3 in DNA: TGTGCCATCTATCGCGGGGAACCCGGGGAGCTGTTTTTT. The V and J genes are TRBV10-3 and TRBJ2-2, with D perhaps matching TRBD2 (6 bases). Germline lookup yields CDR1 ENHRY and CDR2 SYGVKD. The CDR3 extends over 13 amino acids. The V end lost 8 bases, the J end lost 6 bases, and 13 bases lay between the germline ends.

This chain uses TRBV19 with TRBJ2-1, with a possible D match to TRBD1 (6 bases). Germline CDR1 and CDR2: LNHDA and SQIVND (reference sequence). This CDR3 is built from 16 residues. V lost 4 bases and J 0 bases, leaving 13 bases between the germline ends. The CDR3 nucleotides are TGTGCCAGTAGTAAACCGGGACACAGCTCCTACAATGAGCAGTTCTTC. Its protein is CASSKPGHSSYNEQFF.

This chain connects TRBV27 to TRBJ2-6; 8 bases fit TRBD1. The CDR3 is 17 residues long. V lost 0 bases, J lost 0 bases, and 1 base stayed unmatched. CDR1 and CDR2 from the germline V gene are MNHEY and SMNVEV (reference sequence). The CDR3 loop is CASSLSGQGSGANVLTF. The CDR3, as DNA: TGTGCCAGCAGTTTATCCGGACAGGGCTCTGGGGCCAACGTCCTGACTTTC.

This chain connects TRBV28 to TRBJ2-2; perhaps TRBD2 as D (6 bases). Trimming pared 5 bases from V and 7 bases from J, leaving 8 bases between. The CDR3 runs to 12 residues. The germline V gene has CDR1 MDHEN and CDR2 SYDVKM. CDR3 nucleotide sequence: TGTGCCAGCAGTACTAGCATCGGGGAGCTGTTTTTT. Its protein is CASSTSIGELFF.

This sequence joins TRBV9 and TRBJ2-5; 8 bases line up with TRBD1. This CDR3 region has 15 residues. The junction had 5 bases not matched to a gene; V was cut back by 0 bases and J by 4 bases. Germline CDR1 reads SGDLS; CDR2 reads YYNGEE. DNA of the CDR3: TGTGCCAGCAGCGTAGGAGGGACAGGCCCAGAGACCCAGTACTTC. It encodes CASSVGGTGPETQYF.

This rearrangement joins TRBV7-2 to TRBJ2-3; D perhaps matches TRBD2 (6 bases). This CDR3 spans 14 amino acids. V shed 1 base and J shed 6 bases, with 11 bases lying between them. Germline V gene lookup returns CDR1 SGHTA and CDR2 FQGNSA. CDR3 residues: CASSLGYRGDTQYF. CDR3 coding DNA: TGTGCCAGCAGCTTAGGATATCGGGGGGATACGCAGTATTTT.

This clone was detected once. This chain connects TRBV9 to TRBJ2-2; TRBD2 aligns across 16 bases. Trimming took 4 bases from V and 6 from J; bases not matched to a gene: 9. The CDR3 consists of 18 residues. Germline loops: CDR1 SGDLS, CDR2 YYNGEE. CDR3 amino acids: CASSPDLGTSGRAGELFF. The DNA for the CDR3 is TGTGCCAGCAGCCCCGATTTAGGGACTAGCGGGAGGGCCGGGGAGCTGTTTTTT. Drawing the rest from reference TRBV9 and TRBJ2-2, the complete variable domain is DSGVTQTPKHLITATGQRVTLRCSPRSGDLSVYWYQQSLDQGLQFLIQYYNGEERAKGNILERFSAQQFPDLHSELNLSSLELGDSALYFCASSPDLGTSGRAGELFFGEGSRLTVL.